The clone carrying this T cell receptor (beta chain) was counted between two and nine times. What it binds is unknown. The sample originates from a study of T cell responses to AZD1222 COVID-19 vaccine. Overall study: Timing groups of about 4 and about 12 weeks for second doses were pooled.

Germline V gene sequence: CDR1 SGHNT, CDR2 YYREEE (reference sequence). Trimming removed 4 bases at V and 0 bases at J, with 13 bases between. This CDR3 is built from 16 residues. Study-level points and caveats: Only a handful of AZD1222 recipients were seropositive at baseline.

The data were produced by immunoSEQ multiplex PCR, yet TCRdb's version contains in-frame clones alone and is incomplete. Of roughly 99,000 clones listed, 89% were seen once; the top ten hold 6.6%. The chain links TRBV5-4 to TRBJ2-2; D may be TRBD1 or TRBD2 (5 bases each). The source material was peripheral blood, sampled on day 0 of AZD1222 vaccination. The receptor comes from an adult in good health. The CDR3 is CASSIGGGTNTGELFF. The CDR3, as DNA: TGTGCCAGCAGCATTGGTGGGGGAACGAACACCGGGGAGCTGTTTTTT.